Below are 30 T cell receptor beta chains sequenced from a single sample in a study of blood T cell repertoires in COVID-19 (dated by TCRdb to 2018 to 2020). The protocol used for the library was the immunoSEQ multiplex PCR assay. The immuneACCESS repertoire file appears here via TCRdb, limited to in-frame rearrangements. These files lack a portion of the clones; in checked studies, under half of the deficit traces to unresolved V genes, and the cause of the others is not known. The sample has approximately 260,000 clones on record, around 80% of them singletons. The ten largest clones add up to 3.5% to 5% of the sample. The material sequenced was PBMCs or T cells enriched from blood (not recorded which). The receptors were sampled from a man aged 25 to 45 with acute COVID-19.

This chain links TRBV28 with TRBJ2-7, with 8 positions matching TRBD1. This CDR3 region has 15 residues. CDR1 is MDHEN, CDR2 SYDVKM, per germline. V lost 4 bases, J lost 6 bases, and 11 bases stayed unmatched. This CDR3 is CASSSTGAPSREQYV. The CDR3 DNA sequence: TGTGCCAGCAGTTCGACAGGGGCCCCCTCTCGCGAGCAGTACGTC.

This clone was seen a single time. The gene calls are TRBV28 and TRBJ1-2; tentative D call: TRBD1 (5 bases). CDR1 and CDR2 from the germline V gene are MDHEN and SYDVKM. The CDR3 sequence is 13 residues long. With 6 bases removed from V and 7 bases from J, the gap between germline ends came to 15 bases. CDR3 in amino acids: CASRPGGGGGYTF. Written as DNA, the CDR3 is TGTGCCAGCAGGCCTGGGGGGGGAGGTGGCTACACCTTC.

This chain joins TRBV7-8 and TRBJ2-1, with a weak D call TRBD1 (5 bases). V dropped 5 bases and J dropped 2 bases, with 7 bases sitting between them. The germline gives CDR1 SGHVS, CDR2 FQNEAQ. The CDR3 length is 13 residues. This chain's CDR3 is CASSPDTYNEQFF. The CDR3 DNA reads TGTGCCAGCAGCCCGGACACCTACAATGAGCAGTTCTTC.

The chain recombines TRBV19 with TRBJ1-2, with 7 bases lining up with TRBD1. Trimming took 5 bases from V and 2 from J; bases not matched to a gene: 8. Germline loops: CDR1 LNHDA, CDR2 SQIVND (reference sequence). CDR3 length: 15 residues. This CDR3 is CASSSPLQGNYGYTF. The CDR3 DNA reads as TGTGCCAGTAGTTCTCCCTTACAGGGGAACTATGGCTACACCTTC.

The chain couples TRBV29-1 to TRBJ1-2, with D perhaps matching TRBD1 (5 bases). CDR1 and CDR2 (germline): SQVTM, ANQGSEA. V was trimmed by 4 bases and J by 2 bases, leaving 8 bases between them. This CDR3 contains 12 residues. The CDR3 bases are TGCAGCGTTGTACAGGAGAACTATGGCTACACCTTC. Translation gives CSVVQENYGYTF.

This chain connects TRBV19 to TRBJ2-1, with 9 bases lining up with TRBD2. This CDR3 spans 16 amino acids. CDR1 LNHDA and CDR2 SQIVND come from the germline V gene (reference sequence). After removal of 5 bases from V and 0 bases from J, the junction contained 5 bases not matched to a gene. The CDR3 sequence: CASSGLAGNSYNEQFF. CDR3 nucleotides: TGTGCCAGTAGTGGGCTAGCGGGGAACTCCTACAATGAGCAGTTCTTC.

The chain has TRBV5-1 and TRBJ2-7; 7 nucleotides line up with TRBD1. This CDR3 has 14 residues. The germline V gene has CDR1 SGHRS and CDR2 YFSETQ. CDR3 sequence reads: CASSLTGISGEQYV. CDR3 sequence (DNA): TGTGCCAGCAGCTTGACAGGGATCTCGGGTGAGCAGTACGTC.

The V and J genes are TRBV5-4 and TRBJ1-4, with D possibly TRBD1 on 6 matching bases. The CDR3 is made up of 15 amino acids. The ends were cut back, 0 bases at V and 8 bases at J, with 14 bases in the middle. The germline gives CDR1 SGHNT, CDR2 YYREEE (reference sequence). The CDR3 protein is CASSLAEQGNEKLFF. CDR3 DNA sequence: TGTGCCAGCAGCTTGGCCGAACAGGGTAACGAAAAACTGTTTTTT.

The rearrangement links TRBV29-1 to TRBJ1-5; possible D gene TRBD1, 5 bases. Trimming took off 5 bases at V and 5 bases at J, with 13 bases between the two ends. CDR1 and CDR2 (germline): SQVTM, ANQGSEA. The CDR3 is 13 residues long. CDR3 region: CSVTGDGDQPQHF. As DNA, the CDR3 is TGCAGCGTTACGGGGGATGGGGATCAGCCCCAGCATTTT.

This sequence joins TRBV10-2 and TRBJ1-5; D not certain. Germline-derived CDR1 and CDR2 are WSHSY and SAAADI. V gave up 10 bases and J gave up 3 bases, with 13 bases separating them. This CDR3 has 13 amino acids. CDR3 nucleotide sequence: TGCGCCACCCGTGGGAGCCTCAATCAGCCCCAGCATTTT. Protein product: CATRGSLNQPQHF.

This chain uses TRBV3-1 (or the pseudogene TRBV3-2) with TRBJ2-3; 13 nucleotides agree with TRBD2. The germline CDR1 and CDR2 sequences are LGHDT and YNNKEL (reference sequence). Trimming took 3 bases from V and 4 from J; bases not matched to a gene: 7. This CDR3 is 17 amino acids long. As DNA, the CDR3 is TGTGCCAGCAGCCAGGGGACTAGCGGGGTAGAGGCAGATACGCAGTATTTT. Its translation is CASSQGTSGVEADTQYF.

The chain has TRBV6-4 and TRBJ1-2; 7 positions agree with TRBD1. CDR3 size: 13 residues. V was pared by 4 bases and J by 7 bases, with 6 bases of the junction left unmatched. Germline V gene sequence: CDR1 MRHNA, CDR2 SNTAGT. This CDR3 reads CASSGQGAGGYTF. CDR3 sequence (DNA): TGTGCCAGCAGTGGACAGGGAGCAGGTGGCTACACCTTC.

The J gene is TRBJ2-4, the V gene TRBV19; D might be TRBD1 (5 bases). Between the trimmed V and J ends, which lost 8 bases and 3 bases, there was a span of 17 bases. The germline V gene has CDR1 LNHDA and CDR2 SQIVND (reference sequence). The CDR3 is made up of 15 amino acids. CDR3 DNA sequence: TGTGCCAGTGGCAGACAGTACCAGGACAAAAACATTCAGTACTTC. It translates to CASGRQYQDKNIQYF.

This clone occurred a few times. The V and J genes are TRBV25-1 and TRBJ2-5; D remains unclear. Trimming pared 8 bases from V and 1 base from J, leaving 11 bases between. The CDR3 consists of 13 residues. Germline values: CDR1 MGHDK, CDR2 SYGVNS. The CDR3 DNA reads TGTGCCAGCCGACCCGGGTCCCAAGAGACCCAGTACTTC. This encodes CASRPGSQETQYF. Using reference TRBV25-1 and TRBJ2-5 for the parts outside the CDR3, the full variable domain is EADIYQTPRYLVIGTGKKITLECSQTMGHDKMYWYQQDPGMELHLIHYSYGVNSTEKGDLSSESTVSRIRTEHFPLTLESARPSHTSQYLCASRPGSQETQYFGPGTRLLVL.

This chain connects TRBV11-2 to TRBJ2-5, with 15 bases lining up with TRBD2. The CDR3 has 16 amino acids. Trimming took 5 bases from V and 3 from J; bases not matched to a gene: 4. Germline lookup yields CDR1 SGHAT and CDR2 FQNNGV. The CDR3 bases are TGTGCCAGCAGCCCGGGGACTAGCGGGGGGAAAGAGACCCAGTACTTC. This gives the protein CASSPGTSGGKETQYF.

V usage is TRBV18 and J usage is TRBJ2-7, with 9 positions matching TRBD1. The CDR3 is 13 amino acids. J gave up 4 bases and V 8 bases, and 6 bases lay outside the gene matches. Germline values: CDR1 KGHSH, CDR2 LQKENI. This CDR3 is CASDRGQGYEQYV. The CDR3 DNA sequence: TGTGCCAGCGACCGGGGACAGGGTTACGAGCAGTACGTC.

The chain uses TRBV6-1 and TRBJ2-7; a weak D match, TRBD2 (5 bases). The CDR3 length is 15 residues. Germline CDR1 MNHNS, CDR2 SASEGT. V was clipped by 1 base and J by 4 bases, with 14 bases between them. The CDR3 bases are TGTGCCAGCAGTGAAGGGGCCGGGGTTCAGTACGAGCAGTACGTC. Its protein product is CASSEGAGVQYEQYV.

The table lists this clone with a count of one. The V and J genes are TRBV11-3 and TRBJ2-1; 14 bases match TRBD2. Losses at the gene ends were 5 bases for V and 2 bases for J; bases not matched to a gene: 2. This CDR3 has 16 residues. The germline V gene has CDR1 SGHNT and CDR2 YENEEA. Here the CDR3 reads CASSLGLAGAYNEQFF. CDR3 sequence (DNA): TGTGCCAGCAGCCTGGGACTAGCGGGAGCCTACAATGAGCAGTTCTTC.

The J gene is TRBJ1-5, the V gene TRBV7-8; D may be TRBD1 (6 bases). In germline, CDR1 is SGHVS, CDR2 FQNEAQ. V was trimmed by 4 bases and J by 3 bases, leaving 13 bases between them. This CDR3 has 15 residues. The CDR3 DNA is TGTGCCAGCAGCTCTACAGGACAGCCCAATCAGCCCCAGCATTTT. Translated: CASSSTGQPNQPQHF.

Here the CDR3 reads CASSVQGAQSEKLFF. The CDR3 DNA follows: TGTGCCAGCAGCGTACAGGGGGCGCAGTCTGAAAAACTGTTTTTT. The chain joins TRBV7-6 to TRBJ1-4, with TRBD1 identical over 9 bases. The CDR3 runs 15 residues. V dropped 5 bases and J dropped 7; count of bases not matched to a gene: 8. Germline V CDR1 and CDR2: SGHVS, FNYEAQ.

About this clone itself: Germline is not matched at one junction end, which may reflect a read error. The chain couples TRBV5-1 to TRBJ1-2; D call uncertain. The CDR3 consists of 15 residues. Germline CDR1 reads SGHRS; CDR2 reads YFSETQ. This chain's CDR3 is CASSYNIVQTDGYTF. In nucleotides, the CDR3 is TGTGCCAGCAGTTACAACATCGTACAGACCGATGGCTACACCTTC.

The J gene is TRBJ1-1, the V gene TRBV15; 8 nucleotides align to TRBD1. Germline loops: CDR1 LNHNV, CDR2 YYDKDF (reference sequence). Losses at the gene ends were 2 bases for V and 3 bases for J; bases not matched to a gene: 5. The CDR3 totals 15 residues. The CDR3 DNA reads TGTGCCACCAGCAGACTGGACAGGGATCACACTGAAGCTTTCTTT. Residues: CATSRLDRDHTEAFF.

The rearrangement links TRBV11-2 to TRBJ1-2, with D possibly TRBD1 on 5 matching bases. The ends were cut back, 1 base at V and 7 bases at J, with 13 bases in the middle. Per the germline V gene, CDR1 is SGHAT and CDR2 is FQNNGV. There are 14 residues in the CDR3. The CDR3 here is CASSLGSQGLGYTF. The CDR3 nucleotides are TGTGCCAGCAGCTTAGGTAGTCAGGGACTTGGCTACACCTTC. The variable domain in full, completed from reference TRBV11-2 and TRBJ1-2, reads EAGVAQSPRYKIIEKRQSVAFWCNPISGHATLYWYQQILGQGPKLLIQFQNNGVVDDSQLPKDRFSAERLKGVDSTLKIQPAKLEDSAVYLCASSLGSQGLGYTFGSGTRLTVV.

The chain is built from TRBV18 and TRBJ1-2; D is unclear. The V and J ends lost 2 bases and 1 base respectively, with 17 bases between them. Germline V CDR1 and CDR2: KGHSH, LQKENI. The CDR3 is made up of 17 amino acids. CDR3 in amino acids: CASSPTSSGRSNYGYTF. The CDR3, as DNA: TGTGCCAGCTCACCAACCTCATCGGGGAGGAGTAACTATGGCTACACCTTC.

The chain combines TRBV23-1 with TRBJ1-6; a possible D gene is TRBD1 (5 bases). TRBV23-1 is labeled an ORF, and its function is uncertain. The CDR3 is 16 amino acids. Trimming pared 2 bases from V and 9 bases from J, leaving 17 bases between. DNA of the CDR3: TGCGCCAGCAGTCAAGGAAAGGGGCCAGCGATTTCACCCCTCCACTTT. Translating gives CASSQGKGPAISPLHF.

This rearrangement joins TRBV24-1 to TRBJ1-4, with 9 bases that match TRBD1. The V gene's germline CDR1 is KGHDR and CDR2 SFDVKD. After removal of 4 bases from V and 8 bases from J, the junction contained 4 bases not matched to a gene. This CDR3 comprises 14 residues. For the CDR3, the DNA is TGTGCCACCAGTGACCCCGGGACAGGGGAAAAACTGTTTTTT. It yields the protein CATSDPGTGEKLFF.

V usage is TRBV7-8 and J usage is TRBJ1-2, with TRBD1 matching over 9 bases. Germline CDR1 and CDR2: SGHVS and FQNEAQ. J was trimmed by 2 bases and V by 5 bases; bases with no gene match: 15. This CDR3 is built from 18 residues. DNA of the CDR3: TGTGCCAGCAGCAACCTACCGGGACAGGGTGGGGGAAACTATGGCTACACCTTC. This encodes CASSNLPGQGGGNYGYTF.

J is TRBJ2-2 and V is TRBV30; no reliable D call. With 1 base removed from V and 0 bases from J, the gap between germline ends came to 6 bases. The CDR3 runs to 14 residues. Germline loops: CDR1 GTSNPN, CDR2 SVGIG (reference sequence). CDR3: CAWSGQSNTGELFF. CDR3 DNA sequence: TGTGCCTGGAGTGGTCAGTCGAACACCGGGGAGCTGTTTTTT. Variable domain in full (rest from reference TRBV30 and TRBJ2-2): SQTIHQWPATLVQPVGSPLSLECTVEGTSNPNLYWYRQAAGRGLQLLFYSVGIGQISSEVPQNLSASRPQDRQFILSSKKLLLSDSGFYLCAWSGQSNTGELFFGEGSRLTVL.

Concerning this clone itself: At the DNA level, this CDR3 is encoded by other sequences in the same sample as well. This chain connects TRBV4-2 to TRBJ1-1, with no clear D. Trimming stripped 1 base from V and 3 bases from J, with 6 bases between. The CDR3 extends over 13 amino acids. Germline assignment: CDR1 LGHNA and CDR2 YNFKEQ. The DNA of the CDR3 is TGTGCCAGCAGCCAAGGCCGGGACACTGAAGCTTTCTTT. Amino acid sequence: CASSQGRDTEAFF.

The V call is TRBV19, the J call TRBJ2-1; D is perhaps TRBD2 (6 bases). The germline gives CDR1 LNHDA, CDR2 SQIVND (reference sequence). The CDR3 covers 14 residues. V gave up 6 bases and J gave up 7 bases, with 16 bases separating them. The CDR3 DNA is TGTGCCAGTAGAGATCCTGCGGGGAAAAATGAGCAGTTCTTC. This encodes CASRDPAGKNEQFF.